The 17 T cell receptor beta chains listed next were all sequenced from one sample in a study of T cells after yellow fever vaccination. TCRdb re-derived calls from the 5' RACE reads in MiXCR, one entry per CDR3 protein. The sample gives about 220,000 distinct CDR3 sequences, 3% to 3.5% of which show up once; around 3% is in the top ten. The sequencing here drew on CD4+ T cells sorted from PBMCs, taken 10 days after the yellow fever booster vaccination. These receptors all come from a man younger than 30 who received the YFV17D yellow fever vaccine.

This clonotype was counted at least ten times. The chain combines TRBV29-1 with TRBJ2-5; 9 nucleotides agree with TRBD1. Germline trimming cut 4 bases from V and 5 bases from J; bases unmatched to any gene: 5. From germline, CDR1 is SQVTM and CDR2 ANQGSEA. This CDR3 region has 13 residues. CDR3: CSVGDRGRETQYF. The DNA for the CDR3 is TGCAGCGTTGGAGACAGGGGGAGGGAGACCCAGTACTTC.

This clonotype was seen more than once but under ten times. The V call is TRBV7-9, the J call TRBJ1-2; 7 nucleotides match TRBD1. This CDR3 is 17 amino acids long. With V trimmed by 5 bases and J by 0 bases, 12 bases remained unmatched. Germline CDR1 SEHNR, CDR2 FQNEAQ (reference sequence). The CDR3 bases are TGTGCCAGCAGCATACGGACCGGGACAGCCTCTAACTATGGCTACACCTTC. Its translation: CASSIRTGTASNYGYTF.

This clonotype came up a few times. The chain joins TRBV7-3 to TRBJ2-1; D unresolved. Germline V gene lookup returns CDR1 SGHTA and CDR2 FQGTGA. The CDR3 consists of 11 residues. V shed 6 bases and J shed 8 bases, with 8 bases lying between them. The CDR3 coding sequence is TGTGCCAGCAGTCAGTCGGATGAGCAGTTCTTC. It yields the protein CASSQSDEQFF.

In its sample, this clonotype was seen many times. The chain has TRBV7-2 and TRBJ2-5, with 8 bases that match TRBD2. CDR1 and CDR2 (germline): SGHTA, FQGNSA. V trimming: 5 bases; J trimming: 7 bases; junction bases outside the gene matches: 12. The CDR3 loop spans 15 amino acids. The CDR3 region is CASSTGLAGLATQYF. The CDR3 DNA is TGTGCCAGCAGCACAGGACTAGCCGGGTTGGCGACCCAGTACTTC.

V and J are TRBV24-1 and TRBJ2-2; 10 bases align to TRBD1. Trimming took 2 bases from V and 6 from J; bases not matched to a gene: 8. This CDR3 comprises 17 residues. CDR1 is KGHDR and CDR2 is SFDVKD in the germline V gene. CDR3 DNA: TGTGCCACCAGTGATTCGACAGGGGGCGGGGGAGCCGGGGAGCTGTTTTTT. Protein: CATSDSTGGGGAGELFF.

J is TRBJ2-6 and V is TRBV19; D gene unclear. This CDR3 has 18 residues. Trimming took off 0 bases at V and 0 bases at J, with 12 bases between the two ends. The V gene's germline CDR1 is LNHDA and CDR2 SQIVND (reference sequence). The DNA for the CDR3 is TGTGCCAGTAGTATAGAAGCGTTATCGAACTCTGGGGCCAACGTCCTGACTTTC. This gives the protein CASSIEALSNSGANVLTF.

This clonotype has more than one count but fewer than ten. The J gene is TRBJ2-2, the V gene TRBV12-3 or TRBV12-4; either TRBD1 or TRBD2 may fit D (7 bases each). This CDR3 contains 15 residues. Trimming took 6 bases from V and 7 from J, leaving 18 bases between them. Here the CDR3 reads CASSQGGPRGGELFF. As DNA, the CDR3 is TGTGCCAGCAGCCAGGGGGGGCCGCGGGGCGGGGAGCTGTTTTTT.

This clonotype was recorded a few times. The genes are TRBV20-1 and TRBJ2-1; TRBD2 agrees at 7 bases. CDR3 size: 12 residues. CDR1 and CDR2 from the germline V gene are DFQATT and SNEGSKA (reference sequence). After removal of 8 bases from V and 9 bases from J, the junction contained 10 bases not matched to a gene. CDR3 residues: CSPGGGPSEQFF. CDR3 sequence (DNA): TGCAGTCCAGGCGGGGGTCCCAGTGAGCAGTTCTTC.

This clonotype was recorded a few times. The chain employs TRBV12-3 or TRBV12-4 and TRBJ1-1; D possibly corresponds to TRBD1 (5 bases). The V gene lost 2 bases and the J gene lost 11 bases, with 12 bases spanning the gap. The CDR3 runs 12 residues. This CDR3 is CASSLRGDTAFF. The CDR3 region has the DNA TGTGCCAGCAGTTTACGGGGGGATACGGCTTTCTTT.

In this sample, this clonotype turned up a few times. The rearrangement joins TRBV5-1 to TRBJ2-1; 9 bases are shared with TRBD1. This CDR3 is 13 amino acids long. The V and J ends lost 2 bases and 9 bases, in that order; junction bases with no gene match: 3. The V gene's germline CDR1 is SGHRS and CDR2 YFSETQ. The CDR3 sequence: CASSFTGGAEQFF. CDR3 nucleotide sequence: TGCGCCAGCAGCTTCACAGGGGGCGCTGAGCAGTTCTTC.

The sample holds a few counts of this clonotype. V gene TRBV18 combines with J gene TRBJ1-5; D remains unclear. V lost 4 bases to trimming and J lost 3 bases, with 25 bases between them. This CDR3 contains 19 residues. Germline-derived CDR1 and CDR2 are KGHSH and LQKENI. CDR3 protein: CASSRAPMAQKQSNQPQHF. The CDR3 coding sequence is TGTGCCAGCTCACGAGCCCCCATGGCCCAGAAACAGTCCAATCAGCCCCAGCATTTT.

This clonotype was seen many times. This rearrangement joins TRBV7-2 to TRBJ1-6, with D hard to call. V shed 4 bases and J shed 10 bases, with 11 bases lying between them. The CDR3 covers 13 residues. Germline V gene lookup returns CDR1 SGHTA and CDR2 FQGNSA. The CDR3 sequence is CASSSQYGSPLHF. Written as DNA, the CDR3 is TGTGCCAGCAGCTCGCAATACGGCTCACCCCTCCACTTT.

This chain joins TRBV4-2 and TRBJ1-3; 7 bases fit TRBD1. CDR1 is LGHNA, CDR2 YNFKEQ, per germline. Unmatched junction bases numbered 6, after V lost 2 bases and J lost 2 bases. The CDR3 extends over 16 amino acids. In DNA, the CDR3 is TGTGCCAGCAGCCAACCAGGGGGTTCCACTGGAAACACCATATATTTT. Its translation is CASSQPGGSTGNTIYF.

This clonotype showed up many times. This chain joins TRBV27 and TRBJ1-1; maybe TRBD1 (6 bases). CDR1 and CDR2 (germline): MNHEY, SMNVEV (reference sequence). V lost 2 bases and J lost 3, with 16 bases in between. The CDR3 is made up of 16 amino acids. The CDR3 DNA is TGTGCCAGCAGTTTAGGGCCAGGGGAGGTGTACACTGAAGCTTTCTTT. This translates into CASSLGPGEVYTEAFF.

This sequence joins TRBV3-1 and TRBJ2-4, with 8 bases identical to TRBD2. The CDR3 sequence is 15 residues long. The germline V gene encodes CDR1 LGHDT and CDR2 YNNKEL (reference sequence). Trimming at V came to 2 bases and at J to 2 bases, leaving 2 bases not matched to a gene. In DNA, the CDR3 is TGTGCCAGCAGCCAAACGGGGGGGACCAAAAACATTCAGTACTTC. Translating it yields CASSQTGGTKNIQYF.

The sample holds a few counts of this clonotype. The DNA for the CDR3 is TGTGCCAGCAGCCAAGTCGGGGGGGCCCGTGATACGCAGTATTTT. Translating gives CASSQVGGARDTQYF. V usage is TRBV4-2 and J usage is TRBJ2-3; TRBD2 aligns across 8 bases. This CDR3 has 15 residues. The junction had 6 bases not matched to a gene; V was cut back by 1 base and J by 6 bases. Germline-derived CDR1 and CDR2 are LGHNA and YNFKEQ.

In this sample, this clonotype turned up a few times. The gene calls are TRBV20-1 and TRBJ2-2; 14 bases match TRBD2. CDR3 length: 16 residues. With V trimmed by 0 bases and J by 5 bases, 2 bases remained unmatched. From germline, CDR1 is DFQATT and CDR2 SNEGSKA (reference sequence). CDR3 amino acids: CSARDGTSGGTGELFF. The CDR3 DNA reads TGCAGTGCTAGAGATGGGACTAGCGGGGGTACCGGGGAGCTGTTTTTT.